These 28 T cell receptor beta chains share one sample of origin, sequenced in a study of T cells in Graves' hyperthyroidism and ophthalmopathy. The CDR3 regions of TCR beta were amplified from RNA transcripts. HTBI primers were the set used in a first-round RT-PCR of the TCR CDR3. TCRdb used MiXCR to reprocess the multiplex PCR reads, holding one entry per CDR3 protein. The sample has 530,000 or so distinct CDR3 sequences; just over 45% are singletons. The sample consisted of peripheral blood or thyroid tissue (not recorded which). The receptors were gathered from a young woman with Graves' hyperthyroidism.

This clonotype was detected many times. The rearrangement joins TRBV9 to TRBJ1-2; D possibly corresponds to TRBD1 (5 bases). V lost 0 bases and J 7 bases, leaving 10 bases between the germline ends. The CDR3 contains 13 residues. Germline values: CDR1 SGDLS, CDR2 YYNGEE. The CDR3 region is CASSVASGGGYTF. CDR3 DNA: TGTGCCAGCAGCGTAGCCTCTGGGGGTGGCTACACCTTC.

This sequence joins TRBV10-3 and TRBJ2-3; D uncertain. Trimming took 7 bases from V and 1 from J, leaving 9 bases between them. The CDR3 is 13 residues long. CDR1 is ENHRY and CDR2 is SYGVKD in the germline V gene. CDR3 loop: CAINGRGTDTQYF. In DNA form, the CDR3 reads TGTGCCATCAATGGCAGAGGCACAGATACGCAGTATTTT.

The J gene is TRBJ2-7, the V gene TRBV4-1, with D uncertain. V was clipped by 3 bases and J by 2 bases, with 8 bases between them. The CDR3 is made up of 13 amino acids. CDR1 is MGHRA and CDR2 is YSYEKL in the germline V gene. In DNA form, the CDR3 reads TGCGCCAGCAGCCATGCGCAGGCCTACGAGCAGTACTTC. Amino acids: CASSHAQAYEQYF.

Details on this clonotype: A much bigger clone sits one base away, suggesting this may be a read error. V and J are TRBV16 and TRBJ2-5, with 10 bases aligning to TRBD2. Germline-derived CDR1 and CDR2 are KGHSY and FQNENV. The CDR3 covers 16 residues. The CDR3 protein is CARSQWKTSGIETQYF. The CDR3 bases are TGTGCCCGCAGCCAATGGAAAACTAGCGGGATAGAGACCCAGTACTTC. The full variable domain, its missing parts supplied by reference TRBV16 and TRBJ2-5, is GEEVAQTPKHLVRGEGQKAKLYCAPIKGHSYVFWYQQVLKNEFKFLISFQNENVFDETGMPKERFSAKCLPNSPCSLEIQATKLEDSAVYFCARSQWKTSGIETQYFGPGTRLLVL.

This clonotype was observed at least ten times. The chain combines TRBV6-5 with TRBJ2-5, with D unresolved. The CDR3 totals 11 residues. The germline V gene has CDR1 MNHEY and CDR2 SVGAGI. The V gene lost 2 bases and the J gene lost 5 bases, with 3 bases spanning the gap. CDR3 sequence: CASSYAETQYF. The CDR3 bases are TGTGCCAGCAGTTACGCGGAGACCCAGTACTTC.

The rearrangement uses TRBV19 and TRBJ2-7, with 10 bases that match TRBD1. Germline V gene data show CDR1 as LNHDA and CDR2 as SQIVND (reference sequence). Germline trimming cut 4 bases from V and 4 bases from J; bases unmatched to any gene: 10. The CDR3 runs 16 residues. CDR3 protein: CASSTPADRGGYEQYF. Here the CDR3 DNA reads TGTGCCAGTAGTACCCCGGCGGACAGGGGGGGGTACGAGCAGTACTTC.

The chain links TRBV20-1 to TRBJ1-4; a weak D match, TRBD1 (5 bases). The CDR3 runs to 14 residues. Looked up from germline, CDR1 is DFQATT and CDR2 is SNEGSKA (reference sequence). V gave up 3 bases and J gave up 2 bases, with 10 bases separating them. The CDR3: CSARGRITNEKLFF. CDR3 in DNA: TGCAGTGCTAGGGGACGTATCACTAATGAAAAACTGTTTTTT.

This clonotype was seen repeatedly, ten times or more. The chain carries TRBV5-8 and TRBJ1-1; TRBD1 is a possible D gene (6 bases). CDR3 length equals 15 residues. Trimming cost V 0 bases and J 0 bases, with 9 bases left between them. Per the germline V gene, CDR1 is SGHTS and CDR2 is YDEGEE. The CDR3 nucleotides are TGTGCCAGCAGCTTGGAGCAGGGGATGAACACTGAAGCTTTCTTT. This sequence encodes CASSLEQGMNTEAFF.

This clonotype occurred many times. The CDR3 reads CATRERMNTEAFF. Here the CDR3 DNA reads TGTGCCACTAGGGAGAGAATGAACACTGAAGCTTTCTTT. This rearrangement joins TRBV7-9 to TRBJ1-1, with D uncertain. CDR1 is SEHNR, CDR2 FQNEAQ, per germline (reference sequence). This CDR3 is built from 13 residues. Trimming cost V 10 bases and J 0 bases, with 12 bases left between them.

This clonotype was seen ten or more times. J is TRBJ2-5 and V is TRBV12-3 or TRBV12-4; D ambiguous. The CDR3 contains 13 residues. V was trimmed by 6 bases and J by 3 bases, leaving 11 bases between them. The CDR3 protein is CASSLHLEETQYF. CDR3 nucleotide sequence: TGTGCCAGCAGCCTTCATCTAGAAGAGACCCAGTACTTC.

With regard to this clonotype: A much bigger clone sits one base away, suggesting this may be a read error. The V gene is TRBV20-1, the J gene TRBJ1-2; possibly TRBD1 for D (6 bases). CDR3 length: 12 residues. Germline lookup yields CDR1 DFQATT and CDR2 SNEGSKA (reference sequence). Here the CDR3 DNA reads TGCAGTGCCTTGAGCGCAGGGGAAGACAACCCCTTC. Translated, it gives CSALSAGEDNPF.

The chain couples TRBV20-1 to TRBJ2-3, with D perhaps TRBD1 (6 bases). Trimming left V 7 bases short and J 0 bases short, with 14 bases between. This CDR3 is built from 14 residues. Germline loops: CDR1 DFQATT, CDR2 SNEGSKA (reference sequence). The CDR3 DNA reads as TGCAGTGTAGACCTCAGGGGTAGCACAGATACGCAGTATTTT. Amino acids: CSVDLRGSTDTQYF.

This clonotype was seen ten or more times. The DNA of the CDR3 is TGCAGTGCTAGCCTAACAGGGGATCTTTATGGCTACACCTTC. This encodes CSASLTGDLYGYTF. The chain has TRBV20-1 and TRBJ1-2, with TRBD1 identical over 7 bases. The CDR3 has 14 amino acids. The germline CDR1 and CDR2 sequences are DFQATT and SNEGSKA (reference sequence). Trimming took 3 bases from V and 5 from J; bases not matched to a gene: 9.

This clonotype was seen repeatedly, ten times or more. The V call is TRBV2, the J call TRBJ1-2; 7 bases are shared with TRBD1. The length of the CDR3 is 14 residues. Germline V gene sequence: CDR1 SNHLY, CDR2 FYNNEI. With V trimmed by 6 bases and J by 3 bases, 7 bases remained unmatched. The CDR3 region has the DNA TGTGCCAGCAGCTACAGGGGCCTCCACTATGGCTACACCTTC. It encodes CASSYRGLHYGYTF.

This clonotype appeared many times. Possible read error: a much larger clone is one base away. V gene TRBV7-3 combines with J gene TRBJ1-1; a possible D gene is TRBD1 (6 bases). From germline, CDR1 is SGHTA and CDR2 FQGTGA. V lost 5 bases, J lost 1 base, and 8 bases lay in between. This CDR3 is built from 13 residues. The CDR3 reads CASSVQGNTEAFF. The DNA for the CDR3 is TGTGCCAGCAGCGTACAGGGGAACACTGAAGCTTTCTTT.

This clonotype came up many times. This chain joins TRBV20-1 and TRBJ1-2; D is unresolved. Trimming took 3 bases from V and 2 from J, leaving 10 bases between them. The CDR3 runs 13 residues. In germline, CDR1 is DFQATT, CDR2 SNEGSKA (reference sequence). The CDR3 DNA sequence: TGCAGTGCTAGGACGGTTAACAACTATGGCTACACCTTC. Protein: CSARTVNNYGYTF.

This clonotype was observed at least ten times. V usage is TRBV19 and J usage is TRBJ1-6; TRBD1 is a possible D gene (6 bases). The CDR3 length is 15 residues. Germline loops: CDR1 LNHDA, CDR2 SQIVND (reference sequence). V was clipped by 4 bases and J by 10 bases, with 17 bases between them. The CDR3 nucleotides are TGTGCCAGTAGTAAAAGAGACCCAACAGGGTCACCCCTCCACTTT. This codes for CASSKRDPTGSPLHF. Full variable domain (rest looked up from reference TRBV19 and TRBJ1-6): DGGITQSPKYLFRKEGQNVTLSCEQNLNHDAMYWYRQDPGQGLRLIYYSQIVNDFQKGDIAEGYSVSREKKESFPLTVTSAQKNPTAFYLCASSKRDPTGSPLHFGNGTRLTVT.

This clonotype showed up many times. The chain carries TRBV6-1 and TRBJ1-1; D is unresolved. CDR1 is MNHNS and CDR2 is SASEGT in the germline V gene. V was clipped by 4 bases and J by 7 bases, with 4 bases between them. The CDR3 spans 10 residues. The CDR3 DNA follows: TGTGCCAGCAGTGTTGGTGAAGCTTTCTTT. Protein: CASSVGEAFF.

This clonotype was seen ten or more times. The gene calls are TRBV9 and TRBJ1-2; D is perhaps TRBD1 (5 bases). The germline gives CDR1 SGDLS, CDR2 YYNGEE. With 3 bases removed from V and 10 bases from J, the gap between germline ends came to 16 bases. The CDR3 runs to 13 residues. CDR3: CASSDNRRVSYTF. Written as DNA, the CDR3 is TGTGCCAGCAGCGACAACAGGAGGGTGTCCTACACCTTC.

This clonotype was picked up many times. The V call is TRBV4-1, the J call TRBJ2-7; D call uncertain. Per germline, CDR1 MGHRA and CDR2 YSYEKL. Trimming shortened V by 4 bases and J by 4 bases, and 20 bases separated the two germline ends. The CDR3 contains 16 residues. CDR3: CASSPERGTQPYEQYF. DNA for the CDR3: TGCGCCAGCAGCCCGGAGAGAGGTACGCAACCTTACGAGCAGTACTTC.

To note about this clonotype: A read error is possible here, since a much larger clone lies one base away. The chain recombines TRBV20-1 with TRBJ2-5; D gene unclear. Trimming cost V 1 base and J 5 bases, with 11 bases left between them. Germline V gene lookup returns CDR1 DFQATT and CDR2 SNEGSKA (reference sequence). This CDR3 region has 13 residues. The CDR3 DNA reads as TGCAGTGCTAGAGGCCGACCCGGGGAGACCCAGTACTTC. Translated, it gives CSARGRPGETQYF.

This clonotype was found a few times. J is TRBJ1-1 and V is TRBV27; a possible D gene is TRBD1 (5 bases). Germline V gene data show CDR1 as MNHEY and CDR2 as SMNVEV (reference sequence). CDR3 length: 13 residues. V shed 8 bases and J shed 4 bases, with 14 bases lying between them. CDR3 sequence reads: CASCIKRGTEAFF. In DNA, the CDR3 is TGTGCCAGCTGTATTAAAAGGGGCACTGAAGCTTTCTTT.

This clonotype was seen repeatedly, ten times or more. The rearrangement links TRBV12-5 to TRBJ1-1; D is ambiguous. This CDR3 has 16 amino acids. V was trimmed by 0 bases and J by 6 bases, leaving 17 bases between them. Germline lookup yields CDR1 LGHNT and CDR2 FRNRAP. CDR3 nucleotide sequence: TGTGCTAGTGGTTTGGTACTAGAACGAGGAGTCCCTGAAGCTTTCTTT. It is translated as CASGLVLERGVPEAFF. The full variable domain, completed using reference TRBV12-5 and TRBJ1-1, is DARVTQTPRHKVTEMGQEVTMRCQPILGHNTVFWYRQTMMQGLELLAYFRNRAPLDDSGMPKDRFSAEMPDATLATLKIQPSEPRDSAVYFCASGLVLERGVPEAFFGQGTRLTVV.

This clonotype was seen many times. The chain has TRBV29-1 and TRBJ1-1; D is unresolved. Trimming cost V 7 bases and J 1 base, with 10 bases left between them. Germline lookup yields CDR1 SQVTM and CDR2 ANQGSEA. CDR3 length: 12 amino acids. CDR3 sequence (DNA): TGCAGCGCTGACACGGCGAACACTGAAGCTTTCTTT. This translates into CSADTANTEAFF. Supplemented by reference TRBV29-1 and TRBJ1-1, the full variable domain reads SAVISQKPSRDICQRGTSLTIQCQVDSQVTMMFWYRQQPGQSLTLIATANQGSEATYESGFVIDKFPISRPNLTFSTLTVSNMSPEDSSIYLCSADTANTEAFFGQGTRLTVV.

This chain connects TRBV7-9 to TRBJ1-2; 7 bases are shared with TRBD1. Losses at the gene ends were 6 bases for V and 4 bases for J; bases not matched to a gene: 8. Germline V gene lookup returns CDR1 SEHNR and CDR2 FQNEAQ (reference sequence). The CDR3 totals 14 residues. In nucleotides, the CDR3 is TGTGCCAGCAGACCAGGGGGAAAGGGCTATGGCTACACCTTC. This codes for CASRPGGKGYGYTF. Complete variable domain (other parts from reference TRBV7-9 and TRBJ1-2): DTGVSQNPRHKITKRGQNVTFRCDPISEHNRLYWYRQTLGQGPEFLTYFQNEAQLEKSRLLSDRFSAERPKGSFSTLEIQRTEQGDSAMYLCASRPGGKGYGYTFGSGTRLTVV.

V and J are TRBV19 and TRBJ2-6; D unclear. V was cut by 8 bases and J by 0 bases, with 14 bases left in between. The germline V gene encodes CDR1 LNHDA and CDR2 SQIVND (reference sequence). The CDR3 has 16 residues. CDR3 residues: CASYSGRVSGANVLTF. The DNA of the CDR3 is TGTGCCAGTTACTCCGGCCGAGTCTCTGGGGCCAACGTCCTGACTTTC. The full variable domain, its missing parts supplied by reference TRBV19 and TRBJ2-6, is DGGITQSPKYLFRKEGQNVTLSCEQNLNHDAMYWYRQDPGQGLRLIYYSQIVNDFQKGDIAEGYSVSREKKESFPLTVTSAQKNPTAFYLCASYSGRVSGANVLTFGAGSRLTVL.

This clonotype was detected many times. The CDR3 reads CASSIAAGVSYEQYF. CDR3 bases: TGTGCCAGTAGTATAGCGGCGGGAGTTTCCTACGAGCAGTACTTC. The V call is TRBV19, the J call TRBJ2-7; 7 nucleotides match TRBD2. Germline V gene sequence: CDR1 LNHDA, CDR2 SQIVND (reference sequence). This CDR3 is 15 amino acids long. Losses at the gene ends were 1 base for V and 1 base for J; bases not matched to a gene: 4.

The V call is TRBV5-1, the J call TRBJ2-1; D uncertain. Trimming left V 6 bases short and J 6 bases short, with 13 bases between. The germline V gene has CDR1 SGHRS and CDR2 YFSETQ. This CDR3 has 13 amino acids. CDR3 bases: TGCGCCAGCAAAGAAGTGTCGAGCAATGAGCAGTTCTTC. Amino acid sequence: CASKEVSSNEQFF. The full variable domain, its missing parts supplied by reference TRBV5-1 and TRBJ2-1, is KAGVTQTPRYLIKTRGQQVTLSCSPISGHRSVSWYQQTPGQGLQFLFEYFSETQRNKGNFPGRFSGRQFSNSRSEMNVSTLELGDSALYLCASKEVSSNEQFFGPGTRLTVL.